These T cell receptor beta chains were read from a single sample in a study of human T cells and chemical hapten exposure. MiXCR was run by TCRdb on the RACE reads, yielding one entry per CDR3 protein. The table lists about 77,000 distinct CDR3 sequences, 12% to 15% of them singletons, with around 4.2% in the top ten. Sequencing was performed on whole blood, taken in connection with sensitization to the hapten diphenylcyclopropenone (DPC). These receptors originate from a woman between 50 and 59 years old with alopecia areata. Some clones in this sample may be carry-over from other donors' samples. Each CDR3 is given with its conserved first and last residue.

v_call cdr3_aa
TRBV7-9 CASSLQGRLGNTIYF
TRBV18 CASSPLENTEAFF
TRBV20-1 CSAREGTSGAYNEQFF
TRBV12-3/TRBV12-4 CASSFWRSYEQYF
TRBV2 CASSRDTREAFF
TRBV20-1 CSASAGVGYNEQFF
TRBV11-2 CASTLTQIIAGELFF
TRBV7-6 CASSLVPGEAQETQYF
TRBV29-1 CSVKGAGGYEQYF
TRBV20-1 CSASGGQSTNYGYTF
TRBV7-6 CASSPGTANTEAFF
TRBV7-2 CASSPISWNEQFF
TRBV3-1 CASSQGPLATNEKLFF
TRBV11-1 CASSRQGNTIYF
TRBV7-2 CASSLAITGITYEQYF
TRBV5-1 CASSGGLAGQNTGELFF
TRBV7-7 CASSSGETSANEQFF
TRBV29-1 CSVVPGTYNEQFF
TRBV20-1 CSAWGSALFF
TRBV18 CASSLGTGNEKLFF
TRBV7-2 CASSLVGTGAVGYEQYF
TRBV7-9 CASRPTGLANTGELFF
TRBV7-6 CASSLDAVDEQFF
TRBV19 CASSAATAGEEEQYF
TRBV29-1 CSVAGGSDQPQHF
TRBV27 CASSKRGQGSYNEQFF
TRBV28 CASSFPPEAFF
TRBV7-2 CASSSSTGGDEQFF
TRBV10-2 CASSEDLNTDTQYF
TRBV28 CASRRVERSEAFF
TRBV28 CASTPGLASETQYF
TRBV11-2 CASSLDGSAGELFF
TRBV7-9 CASSLVRVGDTEAFF
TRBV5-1 CASSLSEGATGNTIYF
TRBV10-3 CAISVDRASTDTQYF
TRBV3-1 CASSQVPRKLFF
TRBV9 CASSPGYGAAGYTF
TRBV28 CASSLPGQGVLTGELFF
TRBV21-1 CASRSLREAQYF
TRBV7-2 CASSLIRGDQPQHF
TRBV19 CASSPSADGDYGYTF
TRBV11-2 CASSLQGRRNEQFF
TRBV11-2 CASSPGGRVLDEQFF